Reported below is one TCR beta chain. The record originates from a study of blood T cell repertoires in COVID-19. As for the study in general: Sources were T cells, B-cell-depleted T cells, or PBMCs; the material itself was cDNA or gDNA.

CDR3 length: 18 amino acids. Germline V gene lookup returns CDR1 SGHRS and CDR2 YFSETQ. V was clipped by 1 base and J by 1 base; unmatched bases: 5. Under the authors' procedure: Reference gene primer amplification yielded estimated nucleated cell counts. Repertoires were generated with immunoSEQ multiplex PCR, while TCRdb's copy carries only in-frame clones and drops some. D and trimming were read from the DNA, whereas the V and J calls and clone size are those reported in that table. In the table there are about 240,000 clones, approximately 78% of which are singletons. The source material was peripheral blood. The chain recombines TRBV5-1 with TRBJ2-6, with TRBD1 matching over 10 bases. The TCR originated in an older woman with active or convalescent COVID-19. The CDR3 region has the DNA TGCGCCAGCAGCTTGAAGGACAGGGGGGAGTCTGGGGCCAACGTCCTGACTTTC. It codes for CASSLKDRGESGANVLTF.